One and the same sample provided the 20 T cell receptor beta chains below, sequenced in a study of blood T cell repertoires in COVID-19. TCRdb's table, derived via immunoSEQ multiplex PCR, lists solely in-frame clones and lacks some. In the table there are around 270,000 clones, around 86% of which are singletons. Sequencing was carried out using peripheral blood. The receptors were gathered from a woman between 55 and 75 years old with COVID-19, enrolled during active disease.

The chain joins TRBV5-1 to TRBJ2-7; TRBD2 aligns across 16 bases. This CDR3 contains 15 residues. J was trimmed by 6 bases and V by 4 bases; bases with no gene match: 4. Per germline, CDR1 SGHRS and CDR2 YFSETQ. The CDR3 sequence: CASSGTSGRASEQYF. CDR3 nucleotides: TGCGCCAGCAGCGGGACTAGCGGGAGGGCGTCCGAGCAGTACTTC.

The chain employs TRBV6-5 and TRBJ1-4; unclear D gene. There are 11 residues in the CDR3. The germline V gene has CDR1 MNHEY and CDR2 SVGAGI. Trimming took 7 bases from V and 7 from J, leaving 7 bases between them. CDR3 in amino acids: CASILSEKLFF. CDR3 coding DNA: TGTGCCAGCATTCTAAGTGAAAAACTGTTTTTT.

The gene calls are TRBV5-1 and TRBJ1-4, with 7 nucleotides matching TRBD1. V shed 7 bases and J 0 bases; nucleotides not matched to a gene: 9. This CDR3 spans 16 amino acids. Germline assignment: CDR1 SGHRS and CDR2 YFSETQ. CDR3 DNA: TGCGCCAGCTCCTCAGGGACAGTGGCAACTAATGAAAAACTGTTTTTT. Translation gives CASSSGTVATNEKLFF.

In this sample, this clone turned up once. This chain joins TRBV10-2 and TRBJ1-5, with unresolved D. V was shortened by 0 bases and J by 3 bases, with 6 bases between the two germline ends. This CDR3 spans 14 amino acids. CDR1 and CDR2 (germline): WSHSY, SAAADI. The CDR3 sequence: CASSESAFNQPQHF. In DNA, the CDR3 is TGCGCCAGCAGTGAGTCGGCCTTCAATCAGCCCCAGCATTTT.

The rearrangement uses TRBV3-1 (or the pseudogene TRBV3-2) and TRBJ1-2; 7 bases match TRBD1. The germline V gene has CDR1 LGHDT and CDR2 YNNKEL (reference sequence). V lost 2 bases, J lost 5 bases, and 5 bases stayed unmatched. CDR3 size: 14 residues. The chain's CDR3 is CASSQNRQGYGYTF. In DNA, the CDR3 is TGTGCCAGCAGCCAAAATAGACAGGGTTATGGCTACACCTTC.

The rearrangement joins TRBV27 to TRBJ1-1; weak D call: TRBD1 (5 bases). Germline CDR1 is MNHEY and CDR2 is SMNVEV (reference sequence). V was trimmed by 2 bases and J by 0 bases, leaving 13 bases between them. CDR3 length: 16 amino acids. CDR3 amino acids: CASSLDVAGVNTEAFF. CDR3 coding DNA: TGTGCCAGCAGTTTAGATGTAGCGGGGGTGAACACTGAAGCTTTCTTT.

V and J are TRBV28 and TRBJ2-3, with 7 bases lining up with TRBD2. Germline V gene data show CDR1 as MDHEN and CDR2 as SYDVKM. Trimming cost V 4 bases and J 7 bases; bases outside gene matches: 8. CDR3 length: 14 amino acids. This CDR3 reads CASSSGGSRNTQYF. The CDR3 nucleotides are TGTGCCAGCAGTTCTGGCGGGAGCAGGAATACGCAGTATTTT.

The V and J genes are TRBV2 and TRBJ2-2; 9 bases fit TRBD1. V gave up 5 bases and J gave up 4 bases; unmatched junction bases: 2. This CDR3 is 14 amino acids long. Looked up from germline, CDR1 is SNHLY and CDR2 is FYNNEI. The CDR3, as DNA: TGTGCCAGCAGTCGGGACAGGGCCACCGGGGAGCTGTTTTTT. It specifies CASSRDRATGELFF.

CDR3 DNA sequence: TGTGCCAGCAGTGAAGAGGGCAGTCCTAATGAAAAACTGTTTTTT. Translation: CASSEEGSPNEKLFF. The chain is built from TRBV25-1 and TRBJ1-4; no definite D call. The CDR3 consists of 15 residues. The V gene's germline CDR1 is MGHDK and CDR2 SYGVNS. The ends were cut back, 2 bases at V and 3 bases at J, with 10 bases in the middle.

This clone was observed a single time. The rearrangement links TRBV7-7 to TRBJ2-3; 7 bases map to TRBD2. Germline-derived CDR1 and CDR2 are SSHAT and FNYEAQ (reference sequence). V lost 0 bases to trimming and J lost 0 bases; unmatched junction nucleotides: 0. There are 15 residues in the CDR3. The CDR3, as DNA: TGTGCCAGCAGCTTAGCGGGAGGGAGCACAGATACGCAGTATTTT. Translation gives CASSLAGGSTDTQYF.

A single count supports this clone. This chain uses TRBV7-8 with TRBJ2-4, with 14 bases fitting TRBD2. Germline values: CDR1 SGHVS, CDR2 FQNEAQ. The CDR3 length is 19 residues. The ends lost 2 bases at V and 0 bases at J; junction bases unmatched: 6. Here the CDR3 DNA reads TGTGCCAGCAGCTTAAGGACTAGCGGGAGGAACATAGCCAAAAACATTCAGTACTTC. As protein: CASSLRTSGRNIAKNIQYF.

The J gene is TRBJ2-3, the V gene TRBV7-9; D is possibly TRBD2 (7 bases). Germline-derived CDR1 and CDR2 are SEHNR and FQNEAQ (reference sequence). CDR3 length: 17 amino acids. V was shortened by 5 bases and J by 0 bases, with 18 bases between the two germline ends. The CDR3 loop is CASSRPGAGVSTDTQYF. CDR3 in DNA: TGTGCCAGCAGCCGCCCGGGGGCGGGAGTTAGCACAGATACGCAGTATTTT. The complete variable domain, with remaining parts taken from reference TRBV7-9 and TRBJ2-3, reads DTGVSQNPRHKITKRGQNVTFRCDPISEHNRLYWYRQTLGQGPEFLTYFQNEAQLEKSRLLSDRFSAERPKGSFSTLEIQRTEQGDSAMYLCASSRPGAGVSTDTQYFGPGTRLTVL.

The chain is built from TRBV6-2 or TRBV6-3 and TRBJ1-1; 9 nucleotides align to TRBD1. J was trimmed by 0 bases and V by 5 bases; bases with no gene match: 13. CDR3 length: 18 amino acids. CDR1 is MNHEY, CDR2 SVGEGT, per germline. CDR3 nucleotides: TGTGCCAGCAGTAAAAACAGGGGGCCGCGGTCTATGAACACTGAAGCTTTCTTT. This translates into CASSKNRGPRSMNTEAFF.

The chain couples TRBV10-1 to TRBJ2-1; D remains ambiguous. CDR1 WNHNN and CDR2 SYGVQD come from the germline V gene (reference sequence). The V end lost 2 bases, the J end lost 1 base, and 9 bases lay between the germline ends. There are 15 residues in the CDR3. Here the CDR3 reads CASSEATISYNEQFF. In DNA form, the CDR3 reads TGCGCCAGCAGTGAGGCAACTATTTCCTACAATGAGCAGTTCTTC.

This rearrangement joins TRBV21-1 to TRBJ2-1; no DNA check was done on the table's D call, TRBD2. TRBV21-1 is tagged as a pseudogene. CDR3 length equals 16 residues. The CDR3 sequence: CASSKRDSGTYNEQFF. The DNA for the CDR3 is TGTGCCAGCAGCAAAAGGGATAGCGGGACGTACAATGAGCAGTTCTTC.

CDR3 residues: CASSLGEHNEQFF. The CDR3 coding sequence is TGTGCCAGCAGCCTCGGGGAGCACAATGAGCAGTTCTTC. The chain combines TRBV7-7 with TRBJ2-1, with D perhaps matching TRBD2 (5 bases). V lost 5 bases, J lost 5 bases, and 10 bases lay in between. Per germline, CDR1 SSHAT and CDR2 FNYEAQ (reference sequence). The CDR3 consists of 13 residues.

V is TRBV19 and J is TRBJ1-1, with 10 bases that match TRBD1. Per germline, CDR1 LNHDA and CDR2 SQIVND (reference sequence). This CDR3 is built from 16 residues. V shed 7 bases, J shed 2 bases, and the junction held 10 bases outside the gene matches. The CDR3 DNA reads TGTGCCAGTATGTGGGCGACAGGGGGCGGAAACACTGAAGCTTTCTTT. This gives the protein CASMWATGGGNTEAFF.

The gene calls are TRBV27 and TRBJ2-7; maybe TRBD2 (5 bases). V lost 5 bases to trimming and J lost 4 bases, with 21 bases between them. Germline loops: CDR1 MNHEY, CDR2 SMNVEV (reference sequence). This CDR3 is built from 16 residues. CDR3 residues: CASSLIPPAGHYEQYF. CDR3 nucleotides: TGTGCCAGCAGTCTCATCCCCCCGGCGGGTCATTACGAGCAGTACTTC.

Only a few counts were recorded for this clone. This chain uses TRBV6-2 or TRBV6-3 with TRBJ2-7, with 7 nucleotides matching TRBD2. Trimming cost V 5 bases and J 3 bases; bases outside gene matches: 22. CDR1 and CDR2 (germline): MNHEY, SVGEGT. The CDR3 consists of 19 residues. In DNA, the CDR3 is TGTGCCAGCAGTCCCTCGACCAATATTCAGCGCGGGAGAAGCTACGAGCAGTACTTC. This translates into CASSPSTNIQRGRSYEQYF.

The V call is TRBV7-6, the J call TRBJ1-4, with a tentative D call TRBD1 (6 bases). The V gene lost 1 base and the J gene lost 0 bases, with 12 bases spanning the gap. The germline gives CDR1 SGHVS, CDR2 FNYEAQ. The CDR3 consists of 17 residues. CDR3 nucleotide sequence: TGTGCCAGCAGCTTAGGGCCCCCAGGGGCAACTAATGAAAAACTGTTTTTT. Translated, it gives CASSLGPPGATNEKLFF.